One and the same sample provided the 10 T cell receptor beta chains below, sequenced in a study of shared clonotypes between healthy human individuals. Sequencing used immunoSEQ multiplex PCR; TCRdb keeps in-frame clones, though not all of them. Of about 380,000 clones detected, about 96% appear once; the ten largest clones hold approximately 0.32%. Sequencing input: memory CD8+ T cells sorted from blood. Specified subset: CD45RO+ cells pooled with CCR7-negative TemRA cells. The receptor set was obtained from a man aged 30 to 45 in good health.

The chain couples TRBV5-1 to TRBJ1-6, with D perhaps matching TRBD1 (6 bases). The length of the CDR3 is 15 residues. V was cut by 0 bases and J by 6 bases, with 10 bases left in between. Per the germline V gene, CDR1 is SGHRS and CDR2 is YFSETQ. The CDR3 protein is CASSLAGGGNSPLHF. DNA for the CDR3: TGCGCCAGCAGCTTGGCCGGGGGCGGTAATTCACCCCTCCACTTT.

As for this clone: This sample also contains other DNA sequences that code for the same CDR3. The gene calls are TRBV28 and TRBJ1-1, with TRBD1 matching 9 bases. CDR1 and CDR2 (germline): MDHEN, SYDVKM. Unmatched junction bases numbered 0, after V lost 2 bases and J lost 11 bases. The CDR3 length is 11 residues. CDR3 loop: CASSLDRGAFF. The CDR3 bases are TGTGCCAGCAGTTTAGACAGGGGGGCTTTCTTT.

CDR3 in amino acids: CASSWALGSEQYF. The CDR3 bases are TGTGCCAGCAGTTGGGCGCTGGGCTCCGAGCAGTACTTC. The chain links TRBV28 to TRBJ2-7; D not certain. The germline CDR1 and CDR2 sequences are MDHEN and SYDVKM. The length of the CDR3 is 13 residues. The V gene lost 4 bases and the J gene lost 6 bases, with 13 bases spanning the gap.

This clone was picked up one time. This chain's CDR3 is CASRFWGYTF. CDR3 sequence (DNA): TGTGCAAGTCGCTTCTGGGGCTACACCTTC. This chain joins TRBV12-2 and TRBJ1-2. TRBV12-2 is a pseudogene. This CDR3 has 10 residues.

This chain joins TRBV5-6 and TRBJ2-1; TRBD2 aligns across 7 bases. V shed 4 bases and J 3 bases; nucleotides not matched to a gene: 1. The germline gives CDR1 SGHDT, CDR2 YYEEEE. The length of the CDR3 is 13 residues. The CDR3 sequence: CASSGDYYNEQFF. CDR3 DNA: TGTGCCAGCAGCGGGGACTACTACAATGAGCAGTTCTTC.

V usage is TRBV6-5 and J usage is TRBJ1-3; a possible D gene is TRBD1 (6 bases). Trimming removed 2 bases from V and 4 bases from J, with 12 bases in between. The CDR3 length is 15 residues. Germline CDR1 is MNHEY and CDR2 is SVGAGI. CDR3 amino acids: CASSYGGGTGNTIYF. The CDR3 DNA sequence: TGTGCCAGCAGTTACGGAGGGGGTACCGGAAACACCATATATTTT.

This clone was observed a single time. The gene calls are TRBV11-2 and TRBJ2-1; TRBD2 is a possible D gene (5 bases). CDR1 SGHAT and CDR2 FQNNGV come from the germline V gene. The CDR3 is 13 residues long. Between the trimmed V and J ends, which lost 1 base and 9 bases, there was a span of 10 bases. CDR3 bases: TGTGCCAGCAGCTTAGTGGGGAGAGGTGAGCAGTTCTTC. It translates to CASSLVGRGEQFF. The whole variable domain, remainder taken from reference TRBV11-2 and TRBJ2-1, is EAGVAQSPRYKIIEKRQSVAFWCNPISGHATLYWYQQILGQGPKLLIQFQNNGVVDDSQLPKDRFSAERLKGVDSTLKIQPAKLEDSAVYLCASSLVGRGEQFFGPGTRLTVL.

This sequence joins TRBV4-1 and TRBJ2-5; D possibly corresponds to TRBD1 (5 bases). The V gene's germline CDR1 is MGHRA and CDR2 YSYEKL. Trimming removed 4 bases from V and 5 bases from J, with 20 bases in between. The CDR3 has 16 amino acids. In DNA, the CDR3 is TGCGCCAGCAGCCGCATAAACAGGCCGATCTCGGAGACCCAGTACTTC. Translating it yields CASSRINRPISETQYF.

The J gene is TRBJ2-7, the V gene TRBV6-6, with TRBD2 identical over 10 bases. CDR3 size: 15 residues. Germline V lookup: CDR1 MNHNY, CDR2 SVGAGI (reference sequence). J gave up 2 bases and V 6 bases, and 7 bases lay outside the gene matches. CDR3 bases: TGTGCCAGCAGGGGCGGACTAGCGGCGACCTACGAGCAGTACTTC. Amino acid sequence: CASRGGLAATYEQYF.

This chain uses TRBV19 with TRBJ1-4, with 8 bases aligning to TRBD1. CDR1 and CDR2 (germline): LNHDA, SQIVND (reference sequence). With 4 bases clipped from V and 5 bases from J, the junction kept 6 bases outside the gene matches. This CDR3 has 15 residues. The CDR3 coding sequence is TGTGCCAGTAGTAGAGACAGGGGCCCCAATGAAAAACTGTTTTTT. Its protein product is CASSRDRGPNEKLFF. Filled out from reference TRBV19 and TRBJ1-4, the complete variable domain reads DGGITQSPKYLFRKEGQNVTLSCEQNLNHDAMYWYRQDPGQGLRLIYYSQIVNDFQKGDIAEGYSVSREKKESFPLTVTSAQKNPTAFYLCASSRDRGPNEKLFFGSGTQLSVL.